This T cell receptor beta chain comes out of a study of Ad26.COV2.S vaccination and SARS-CoV-2 variants. CDR1 is SGHDN, CDR2 FVKESK, per germline. V shed 2 bases and J shed 11 bases, with 9 bases lying between them. CDR3 length equals 12 residues. Described treatment: over 15 received Ad26.COV2.S at low or high dose, single or two shots; about 5 received placebo; per-sample allocation not given. Sampling happened 63 days after the first vaccine or placebo injection. The donor's status was that of an adult aged 18-55 years in Boston. The repertoire was sequenced with immunoSEQ multiplex PCR; TCRdb's copy has only in-frame clones and lacks some. The sample contains about 460,000 clones, about nine tenths of which appear only once.

The chain carries TRBV14 and TRBJ1-4; no definite D call. The sample here was peripheral blood, taken in a trial of Ad26.COV2.S vaccine versus placebo. This TCR was sampled from a person aged 18-65 years who received the Ad26.COV2.S COVID-19 vaccine or a placebo. The CDR3 region has the DNA TGTGCCAGCAGCCAATCGGCCCGCAAACTGTTTTTT. Its translation: CASSQSARKLFF.